These 7 T cell receptor beta chains share one sample of origin, sequenced in a study of control samples from healthy donors and cancer patients. Here immunoSEQ multiplex PCR was the method, and the copy in TCRdb shows in-frame clones only, minus some. This table has approximately 230,000 clones, roughly 82% appearing once. Specimen: PBMCs. The source is a woman between 55 and 75 years old with lung cancer.

The chain links TRBV5-6 to TRBJ1-2; D is perhaps TRBD1 (5 bases). This CDR3 spans 16 amino acids. Germline loops: CDR1 SGHDT, CDR2 YYEEEE. Trimming removed 0 bases at V and 1 base at J, with 13 bases between. DNA of the CDR3: TGTGCCAGCAGCTTGGCGGGGGTTGGGGATAACTATGGCTACACCTTC. It yields the protein CASSLAGVGDNYGYTF.

The chain employs TRBV7-9 and TRBJ1-1; D may be TRBD1 (5 bases). The germline V gene has CDR1 SEHNR and CDR2 FQNEAQ (reference sequence). The CDR3 runs to 15 residues. Trimming cost V 2 bases and J 5 bases, with 15 bases left between them. CDR3 DNA sequence: TGTGCCAGCAGCTTACGTCAGGGCGCGAGTACTGAAGCTTTCTTT. It translates to CASSLRQGASTEAFF.

For this clone: An end of the junction differs from the germline gene, which may be a read error. The rearrangement links TRBV7-8 to TRBJ1-5; D unresolved. The V gene's germline CDR1 is SGHVS and CDR2 FQNEAQ. This CDR3 is 19 amino acids long. CDR3 loop: CASSRYLVGIAFLNQPRHF. The CDR3 coding sequence is TGTGCCAGCAGCCGCTATTTGGTAGGGATCGCTTTCCTCAATCAGCCCCGGCATTTT.

The chain is built from TRBV19 and TRBJ1-6; D gene uncertain. Trimming left V 7 bases short and J 9 bases short, with 16 bases between. The CDR3 is made up of 14 amino acids. Germline-derived CDR1 and CDR2 are LNHDA and SQIVND (reference sequence). The CDR3 loop is CASNQREGTSPLHF. The CDR3 coding sequence is TGTGCCAGTAACCAACGAGAGGGTACTTCACCCCTCCACTTT.

CDR3 nucleotides: TGTGCCAGCAGTTACTCGTCCGATACCACAGATACGCAGTATTTT. Translated: CASSYSSDTTDTQYF. The rearrangement uses TRBV6-5 and TRBJ2-3; no definite D call. The CDR3 sequence is 15 residues long. V shed 0 bases and J shed 2 bases, with 9 bases lying between them. CDR1 and CDR2 from the germline V gene are MNHEY and SVGAGI.

This clone was seen just once. The chain links TRBV9 to TRBJ2-1; weak D call: TRBD1 (6 bases). Germline CDR1 and CDR2: SGDLS and YYNGEE. The CDR3 has 15 amino acids. With 0 bases removed from V and 9 bases from J, the gap between germline ends came to 16 bases. CDR3 loop: CASSVDVTGSGEQFF. CDR3 coding DNA: TGTGCCAGCAGCGTAGATGTGACAGGCTCGGGTGAGCAGTTCTTC.

The chain joins TRBV3-1 (or the pseudogene TRBV3-2) to TRBJ1-1; unclear D gene. Per germline, CDR1 LGHDT and CDR2 YNNKEL (reference sequence). V was pared by 2 bases and J by 0 bases, with 4 bases between. This CDR3 region has 13 residues. CDR3 bases: TGTGCCAGCAGCCAAACAATGAACACTGAAGCTTTCTTT. This translates into CASSQTMNTEAFF.